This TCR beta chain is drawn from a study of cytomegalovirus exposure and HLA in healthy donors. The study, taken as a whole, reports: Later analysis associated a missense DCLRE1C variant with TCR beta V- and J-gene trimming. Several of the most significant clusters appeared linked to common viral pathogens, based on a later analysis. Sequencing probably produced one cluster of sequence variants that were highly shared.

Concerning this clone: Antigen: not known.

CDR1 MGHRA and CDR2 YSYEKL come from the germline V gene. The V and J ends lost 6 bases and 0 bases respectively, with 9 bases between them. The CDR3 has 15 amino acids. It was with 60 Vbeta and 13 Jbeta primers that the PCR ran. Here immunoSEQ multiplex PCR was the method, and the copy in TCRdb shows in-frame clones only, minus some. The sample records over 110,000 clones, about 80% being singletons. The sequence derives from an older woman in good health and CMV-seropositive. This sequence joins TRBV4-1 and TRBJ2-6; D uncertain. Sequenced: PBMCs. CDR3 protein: CASSLTDSGANVLTF. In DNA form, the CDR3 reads TGCGCCAGCAGTCTTACAGACTCTGGGGCCAACGTCCTGACTTTC.